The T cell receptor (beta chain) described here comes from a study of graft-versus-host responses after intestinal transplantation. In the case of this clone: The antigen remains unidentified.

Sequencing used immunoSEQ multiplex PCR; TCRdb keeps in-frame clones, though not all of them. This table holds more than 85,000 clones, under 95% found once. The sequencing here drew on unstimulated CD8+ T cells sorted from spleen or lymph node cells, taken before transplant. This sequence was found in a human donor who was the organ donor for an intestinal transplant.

In DNA form, the CDR3 reads TGTGCCAGCATAGGGCTCGGGAGGGACTTAGATACGCAGTATTTT. This codes for CASIGLGRDLDTQYF. This sequence joins TRBV28 and TRBJ2-3; 8 bases are a match to TRBD2. This CDR3 has 15 residues. Germline V gene sequence: CDR1 MDHEN, CDR2 SYDVKM. Trimming cost V 7 bases and J 5 bases; bases outside gene matches: 11.